One TCR beta chain is described in this entry. In the authors' methods: Estimation of nucleated cell counts relied on the amplification of reference gene primers. TCRdb's table, derived via immunoSEQ multiplex PCR, lists solely in-frame clones and lacks some. V and J calls and clone size are copied from that table; D and trimming were computed from the DNA. Seen here are 250,000 to 350,000 clones, around 85% observed once, and the top ten hold 0.7% to 1%. In germline, CDR1 is ENHRY, CDR2 SYGVKD. The junction had 5 bases not matched to a gene; V was cut back by 9 bases and J by 2 bases. The CDR3 is 14 amino acids. The sample comes from a study of blood T cell repertoires in COVID-19. Looking at the study overall: Samples representing acute and convalescent COVID-19 were sourced from the United States, Italy and Spain.

Material: peripheral blood. The TCR sequence derives from a human donor with COVID-19, enrolled during active disease. The donor label of this sample is uncertain. V and J are TRBV10-3 and TRBJ2-1; 9 nucleotides match TRBD2. The CDR3 loop reads CAIALAGAYNEQFF. DNA for the CDR3: TGTGCCATTGCACTAGCGGGCGCCTACAATGAGCAGTTCTTC.